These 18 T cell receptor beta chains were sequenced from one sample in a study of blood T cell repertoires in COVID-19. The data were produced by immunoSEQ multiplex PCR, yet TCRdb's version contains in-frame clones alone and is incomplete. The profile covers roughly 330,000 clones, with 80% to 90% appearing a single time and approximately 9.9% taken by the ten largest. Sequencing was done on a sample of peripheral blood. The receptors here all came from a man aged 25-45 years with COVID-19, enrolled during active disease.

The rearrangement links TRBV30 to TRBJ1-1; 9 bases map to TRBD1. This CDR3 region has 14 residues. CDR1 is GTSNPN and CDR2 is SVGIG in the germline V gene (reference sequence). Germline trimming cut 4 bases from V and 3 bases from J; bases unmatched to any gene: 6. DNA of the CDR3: TGTGCCTGGACAACAGGGGGCAGGGACACTGAAGCTTTCTTT. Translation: CAWTTGGRDTEAFF.

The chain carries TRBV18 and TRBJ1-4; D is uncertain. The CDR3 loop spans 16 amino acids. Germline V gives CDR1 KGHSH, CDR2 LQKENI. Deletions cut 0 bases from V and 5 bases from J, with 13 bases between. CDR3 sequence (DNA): TGTGCCAGCTCACCACCAGTAGGCCGGAGGAATGAAAAACTGTTTTTT. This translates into CASSPPVGRRNEKLFF. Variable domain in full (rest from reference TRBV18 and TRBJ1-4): NAGVMQNPRHLVRRRGQEARLRCSPMKGHSHVYWYRQLPEEGLKFMVYLQKENIIDESGMPKERFSAEFPKEGPSILRIQQVVRGDSAAYFCASSPPVGRRNEKLFFGSGTQLSVL.

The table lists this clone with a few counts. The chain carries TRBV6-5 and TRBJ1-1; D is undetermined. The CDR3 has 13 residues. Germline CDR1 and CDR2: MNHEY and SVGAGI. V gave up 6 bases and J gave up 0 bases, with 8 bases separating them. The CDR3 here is CASRRSVNTEAFF. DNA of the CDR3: TGTGCCAGCAGGAGGTCGGTGAACACTGAAGCTTTCTTT.

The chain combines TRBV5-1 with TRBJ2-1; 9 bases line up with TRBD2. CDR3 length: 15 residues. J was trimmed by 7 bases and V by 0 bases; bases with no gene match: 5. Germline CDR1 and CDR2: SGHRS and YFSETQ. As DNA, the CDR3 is TGCGCCAGCAGCTTGGGACTAGCGGTCTTAAATGAGCAGTTCTTC. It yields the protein CASSLGLAVLNEQFF. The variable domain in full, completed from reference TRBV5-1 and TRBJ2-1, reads KAGVTQTPRYLIKTRGQQVTLSCSPISGHRSVSWYQQTPGQGLQFLFEYFSETQRNKGNFPGRFSGRQFSNSRSEMNVSTLELGDSALYLCASSLGLAVLNEQFFGPGTRLTVL.

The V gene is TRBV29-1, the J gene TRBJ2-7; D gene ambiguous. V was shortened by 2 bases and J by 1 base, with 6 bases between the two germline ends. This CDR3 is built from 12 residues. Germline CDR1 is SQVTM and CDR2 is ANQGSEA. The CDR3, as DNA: TGCAGCGTTGAAATAGATTCCTACGAGCAGTACTTC. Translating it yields CSVEIDSYEQYF.

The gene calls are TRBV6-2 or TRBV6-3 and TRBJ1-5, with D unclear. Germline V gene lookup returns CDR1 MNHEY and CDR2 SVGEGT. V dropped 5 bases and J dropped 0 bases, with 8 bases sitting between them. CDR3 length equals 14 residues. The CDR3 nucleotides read TGTGCCAGCAGTATTCGGTATAGCAATCAGCCCCAGCATTTT. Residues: CASSIRYSNQPQHF.

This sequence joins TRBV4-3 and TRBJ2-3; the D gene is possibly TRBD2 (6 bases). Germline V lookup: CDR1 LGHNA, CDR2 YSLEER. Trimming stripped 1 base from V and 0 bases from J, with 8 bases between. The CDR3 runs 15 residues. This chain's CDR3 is CASSQVAESTDTQYF. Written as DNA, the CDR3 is TGCGCCAGCAGCCAAGTAGCGGAAAGCACAGATACGCAGTATTTT.

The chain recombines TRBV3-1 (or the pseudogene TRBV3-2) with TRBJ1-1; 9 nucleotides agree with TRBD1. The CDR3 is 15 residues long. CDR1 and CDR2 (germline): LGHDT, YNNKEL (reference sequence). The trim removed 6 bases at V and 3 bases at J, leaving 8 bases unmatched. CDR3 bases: TGTGCCAGCAGGAACAGGGGGCGTAAGGACACTGAAGCTTTCTTT. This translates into CASRNRGRKDTEAFF.

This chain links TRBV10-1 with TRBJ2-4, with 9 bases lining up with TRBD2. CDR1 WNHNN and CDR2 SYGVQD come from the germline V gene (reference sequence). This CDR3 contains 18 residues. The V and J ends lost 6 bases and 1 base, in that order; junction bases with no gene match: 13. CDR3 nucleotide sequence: TGCGCCAGCAGAAAAAGGGGGGCTAGCGGGATGGCCAAAAACATTCAGTACTTC. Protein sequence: CASRKRGASGMAKNIQYF.

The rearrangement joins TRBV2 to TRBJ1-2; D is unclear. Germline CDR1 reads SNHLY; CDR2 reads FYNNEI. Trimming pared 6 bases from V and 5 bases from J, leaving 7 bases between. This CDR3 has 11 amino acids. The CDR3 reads CASRYGYGYTF. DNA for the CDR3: TGTGCCAGCAGATACGGGTATGGCTACACCTTC.

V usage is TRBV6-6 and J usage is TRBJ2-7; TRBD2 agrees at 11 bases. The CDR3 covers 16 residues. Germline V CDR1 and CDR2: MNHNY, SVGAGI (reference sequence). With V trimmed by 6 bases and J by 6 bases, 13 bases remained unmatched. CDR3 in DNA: TGTGCCAGCAGCGTAATTGTAGCGGGGGGGCAAGGCGAGCAGTACTTC. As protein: CASSVIVAGGQGEQYF.

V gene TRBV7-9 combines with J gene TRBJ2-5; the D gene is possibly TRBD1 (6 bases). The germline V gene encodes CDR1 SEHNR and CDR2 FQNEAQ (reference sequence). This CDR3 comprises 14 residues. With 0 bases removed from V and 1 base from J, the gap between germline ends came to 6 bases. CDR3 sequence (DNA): TGTGCCAGCAGCTTAGCAGGGGGCCAAGAGACCCAGTACTTC. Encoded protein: CASSLAGGQETQYF.

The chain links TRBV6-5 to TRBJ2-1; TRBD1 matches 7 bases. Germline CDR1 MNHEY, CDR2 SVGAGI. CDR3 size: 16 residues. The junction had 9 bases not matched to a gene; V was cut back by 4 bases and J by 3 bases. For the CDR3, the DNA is TGTGCCAGCAGTTCCTCTCACAGGGGTTTCTACAATGAGCAGTTCTTC. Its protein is CASSSSHRGFYNEQFF.

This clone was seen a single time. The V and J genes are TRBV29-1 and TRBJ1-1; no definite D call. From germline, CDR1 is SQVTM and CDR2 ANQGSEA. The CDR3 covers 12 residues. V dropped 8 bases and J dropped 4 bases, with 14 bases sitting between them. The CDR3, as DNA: TGCAGCCTACATAGGGAGGGCACTGAAGCTTTCTTT. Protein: CSLHREGTEAFF.

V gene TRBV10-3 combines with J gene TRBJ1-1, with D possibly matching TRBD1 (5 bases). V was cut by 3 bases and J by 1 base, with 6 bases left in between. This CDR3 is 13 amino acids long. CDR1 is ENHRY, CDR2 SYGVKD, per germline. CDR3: CAISEGENTEAFF. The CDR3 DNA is TGTGCCATCAGTGAAGGGGAGAACACTGAAGCTTTCTTT.

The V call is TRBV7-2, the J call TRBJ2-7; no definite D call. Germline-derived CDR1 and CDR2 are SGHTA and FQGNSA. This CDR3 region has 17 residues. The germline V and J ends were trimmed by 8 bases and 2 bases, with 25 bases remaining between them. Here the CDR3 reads CASSAYHSGRMAYEQYF. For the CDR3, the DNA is TGTGCCAGCTCAGCTTACCATTCCGGCAGGATGGCCTACGAGCAGTACTTC.

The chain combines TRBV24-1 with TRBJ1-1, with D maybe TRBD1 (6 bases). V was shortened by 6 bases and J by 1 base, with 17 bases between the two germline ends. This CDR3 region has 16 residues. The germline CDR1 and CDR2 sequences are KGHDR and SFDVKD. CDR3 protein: CATSRPTGPPNTEAFF. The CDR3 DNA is TGTGCCACCAGTCGTCCGACAGGTCCCCCGAACACTGAAGCTTTCTTT.

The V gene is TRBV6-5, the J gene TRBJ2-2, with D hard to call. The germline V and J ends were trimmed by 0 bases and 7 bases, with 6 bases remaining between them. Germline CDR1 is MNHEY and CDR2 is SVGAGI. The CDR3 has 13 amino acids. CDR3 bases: TGTGCCAGCAGTTACTCGCCGGTCGGGGAGCTGTTTTTT. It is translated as CASSYSPVGELFF.